The clone carrying this TCR beta chain was seen once. Its antigen is unknown. The data were taken from a study of T cell responses to AZD1222 COVID-19 vaccine. Study observations and caveats: Donors in the cohort were predominantly white British and more often female, and clonal diversity was possibly underestimated. Rises in breadth and depth of Spike-specific TCRs came after two AZD1222 doses. Repertoire sampling happened only post peak T cell response. Just a handful of AZD1222 recipients tested seropositive at baseline.

V gave up 4 bases and J gave up 1 base, with 7 bases separating them. Germline V gene data show CDR1 as MGHRA and CDR2 as YSYEKL. This CDR3 is built from 13 residues. The table came from immunoSEQ multiplex PCR; TCRdb's copy has only in-frame clones and leaves some out. This repertoire shows fewer than 200,000 clones, around 88% found once; its top ten account for around 0.99%. This sequence originates from an adult who received the AZD1222 COVID-19 vaccine. This specimen consisted of peripheral blood, obtained 28 days after the second AZD1222 dose. This chain connects TRBV4-1 to TRBJ1-2; perhaps TRBD1 as D (5 bases). Written as DNA, the CDR3 is TGCGCCAGCAGCCCACAGGATAACTATGGCTACACCTTC. Its protein is CASSPQDNYGYTF.